This T cell receptor beta chain was identified during a study of technical replicates of blood from a few donors (dated by TCRdb to 2017 to 2019). To note about this clone: Its cognate antigen has yet to be identified. Base quality data are lacking; no much larger clone is found one base away.

The library was built by means of the immunoSEQ multiplex PCR assay. TCRdb carries this immuneACCESS record with in-frame sequences only. Its versions omit some clonotypes, under half of them owing to an unresolved V gene in the studies checked, with the rest unexplained. This sample comprises over 15,000 clones, over 75% of them detected only once. The ten top clones hold over 10% of the sample. Trimming takes 7 bases from V and 5 bases from J, and the germline ends sit 11 bases apart. From its cysteine to its phenylalanine, the CDR3 spans 12 amino acids. Kept here is only the CDR3 DNA, which spans 36 bases and is read in frame from base 1. From a lookup of the germline V gene (reference sequence), CDR1 and CDR2 are SEHNR and FQNEAQ.

The receptor chain draws on TRBV7-9 and TRBJ1-2; confidence is insufficient to name the D gene. The sequencing sample was made of PBMCs. This receptor was taken from a human donor in good health. The CDR3 reads CASNFGGYGYTF. The DNA is as follows: TGTGCCAGCAATTTCGGAGGTTATGGCTACACCTTC.